This TCR beta chain emerged from a study of T cell responses to AZD1222 COVID-19 vaccine (dated by TCRdb to the early 2020s). Regarding the research as a whole: Because spike-specific TCR depth and breadth did not differ between the two schedules, AZD1222 recipients who got a second dose at roughly 4 weeks were pooled with those who got a second dose at roughly 12 weeks. A total of just over 230 trial participants underwent TCR sequencing, of whom some 210 received two doses of AZD1222 and 26 received two doses of the MenACWY control vaccine. Trial participants were enrolled into age subgroups of 18-55, 56-69 and 70-plus years, which contained around 140, 26 and 57 TCR-sequenced participants, respectively.

Study-level results and caveats: Because no day 14 peak-response samples were available, the repertoires could be characterized only after the peak T cell response. The 56-69-year group was small, and its depth increase did not reach significance, likely because of low power. Epitopes outside the regions mutated in the B.1.351 and B.1.1.7 variants were reportedly recognized by nearly half of the unique spike-specific TCRs. Most participants were white British and females outnumbered males, and the authors suggested that clonal diversity may have been underestimated. The whole spike protein was spanned by vaccine-associated CD4 TCRs, and dominant responses were seen in regions 160-218 and 743-854. After two AZD1222 doses, spike-specific TCR breadth and depth were significantly higher than at day 0 and than in MenACWY recipients. Only five or six AZD1222 recipients were SARS-CoV-2 seropositive at baseline, limiting conclusions about previously exposed vaccinees.

The sample's time point label, in plain terms: baseline before first vaccination. Samples from vaccinated people were obtained from the UK trials COV001 and COV002, which included a single-blind randomized controlled phase 2/3 trial of AZD1222 (ChAdOx1 nCoV-19) in healthy adults. Trial participant PBMC samples were collected at day 0 and day 28 after the second dose for TCRbeta chain sequencing. Including cysteine and phenylalanine, the CDR3 has 12 amino acids. Only the CDR3 DNA stays, 36 bases, in frame from base 1. Trimming costs V 5 bases and J 10 bases, and their ends lie 9 bases apart. CDR1 and CDR2, looked up from the germline V gene (reference sequence), are SEHNR and FQNEAQ. The CDR3 regions of human TCRbeta chains were analyzed by immunosequencing. Turning to the authors' computational methods: Repertoire TCRs were matched against a reference library of SARS-CoV-2-specific TCRs generated with the MIRA antigen-specificity platform. Breadth was defined as the fraction of unique TCRs that were SARS-CoV-2-associated, and depth was defined as the fraction of total T cells that were SARS-CoV-2-associated. Each spike-specific TCR was assigned to its reactive spike region and to a CD4 or CD8 class using the MIRA data. Log10-transformed breadth and depth values were compared by one-way ANOVA with Sidak's multiple comparisons tests. TCRdb stores this immuneACCESS table with in-frame sequences only. Part of the clones is absent; in the studies checked, under half of the shortfall reflects unresolved V genes, and no reason is known for the rest. Clonal size and the V and J genes are those of that table, whereas D and trimming came from the DNA. The sample table shows 95,000 to 150,000 clones, and about 87% are seen once. About 10% of the sample is taken by the ten largest.

Details on this clone: It has no known antigen specificity. No base-level quality is on record; no much larger clone is a single base apart.

The clonotype originates from an adult in good health. The starting material was peripheral blood, obtained on day 0 of AZD1222 vaccination. The chain is made from TRBV7-9 and TRBJ1-6; the D gene is unclear. DNA sequence: TGTGCCAGCAGCCCAGCAGTATCACCCCTCCACTTT. This yields the protein CASSPAVSPLHF. The reference TRBV7-9 and TRBJ1-6 proteins fill in what lies around the CDR3, so the full variable domain reads DTGVSQNPRHKITKRGQNVTFRCDPISEHNRLYWYRQTLGQGPEFLTYFQNEAQLEKSRLLSDRFSAERPKGSFSTLEIQRTEQGDSAMYLCASSPAVSPLHFGNGTRLTVT.